What follows is one T cell receptor beta chain and its context. Its antigen remains unidentified. This sample was included in a study of shared clonotypes between healthy human individuals. Study-wide points: Generation probabilities were higher for clonotypes shared across all four sorted-subset donors than for unshared ones.

This CDR3 spans 14 amino acids. In germline, CDR1 is MDHEN, CDR2 SYDVKM. Trimming took 5 bases from V and 10 from J, leaving 18 bases between them. Researchers divided each subset's genomic DNA evenly across several immunoSEQ plates. In the original processing: Junction-only sequences without quality scores were provided by ImmunoSEQ, so filtering was different. TCRdb's table, derived via immunoSEQ multiplex PCR, lists solely in-frame clones and lacks some. For V, J and clone size, that table is used; D and trimming come from the DNA. The sample has about 2 million clones, approximately 94% seen once. Naive CD8 cells, CD45RO-negative and positively selected for CCR7, excluded terminally differentiated effector memory CD45RA+ cells. The donors were all Caucasian adults (living in Nashville, Tennessee).

The sequenced sample consisted of naive CD8+ T cells sorted from blood. This TCR came from a man younger than 30 in good health. V gene TRBV28 combines with J gene TRBJ1-5; possible D gene TRBD1, 6 bases. Written as DNA, the CDR3 is TGTGCCAGCAGTATTGAACAGGGACTGGCTCCCCAGCATTTT. Translating it yields CASSIEQGLAPQHF.